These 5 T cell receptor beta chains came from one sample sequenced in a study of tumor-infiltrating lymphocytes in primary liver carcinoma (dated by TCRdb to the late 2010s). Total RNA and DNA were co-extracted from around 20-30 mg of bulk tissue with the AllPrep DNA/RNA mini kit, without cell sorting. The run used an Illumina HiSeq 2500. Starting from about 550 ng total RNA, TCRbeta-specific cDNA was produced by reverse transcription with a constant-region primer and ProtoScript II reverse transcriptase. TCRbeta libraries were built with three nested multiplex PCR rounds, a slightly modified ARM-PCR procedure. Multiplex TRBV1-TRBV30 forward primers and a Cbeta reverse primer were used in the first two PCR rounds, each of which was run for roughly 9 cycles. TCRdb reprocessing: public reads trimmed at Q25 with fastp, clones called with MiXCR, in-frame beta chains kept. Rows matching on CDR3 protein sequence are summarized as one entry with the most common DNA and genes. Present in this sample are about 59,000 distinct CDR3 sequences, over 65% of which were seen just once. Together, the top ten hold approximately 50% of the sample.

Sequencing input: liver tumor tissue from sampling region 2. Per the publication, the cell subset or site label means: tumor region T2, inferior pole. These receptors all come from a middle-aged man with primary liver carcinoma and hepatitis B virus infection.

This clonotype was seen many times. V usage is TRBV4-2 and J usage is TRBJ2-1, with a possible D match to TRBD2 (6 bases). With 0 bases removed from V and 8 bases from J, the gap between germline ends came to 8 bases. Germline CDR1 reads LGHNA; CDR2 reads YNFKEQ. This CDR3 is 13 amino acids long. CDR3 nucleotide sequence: TGTGCCAGCAGCCAAGATTGGGGGGATGAGCAGTTCTTC. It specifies CASSQDWGDEQFF.

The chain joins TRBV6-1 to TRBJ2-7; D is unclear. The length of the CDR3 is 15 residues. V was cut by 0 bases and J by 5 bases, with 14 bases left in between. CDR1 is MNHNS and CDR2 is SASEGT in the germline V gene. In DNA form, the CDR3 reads TGTGCCAGCAGTGAAGCGAGTCAAGGCTCGAACGAGCAGTACTTC. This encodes CASSEASQGSNEQYF.

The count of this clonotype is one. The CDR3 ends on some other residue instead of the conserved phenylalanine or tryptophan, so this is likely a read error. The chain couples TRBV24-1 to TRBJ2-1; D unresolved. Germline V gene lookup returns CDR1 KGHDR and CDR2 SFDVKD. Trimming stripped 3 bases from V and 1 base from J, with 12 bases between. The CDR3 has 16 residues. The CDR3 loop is CATSDGTTLSYNEQFL. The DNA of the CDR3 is TGTGCCACCAGTGATGGAACGACATTATCCTACAATGAGCAGTTCTTA.

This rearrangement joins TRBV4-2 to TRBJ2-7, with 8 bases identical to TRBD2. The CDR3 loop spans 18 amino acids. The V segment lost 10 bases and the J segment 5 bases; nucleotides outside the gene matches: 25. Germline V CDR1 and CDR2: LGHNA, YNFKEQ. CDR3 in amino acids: CANSGKPGLTGGPHEQYF. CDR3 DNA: TGTGCCAACAGTGGAAAACCGGGACTAACGGGGGGGCCACACGAGCAGTACTTC.

Written as DNA, the CDR3 is TGTGCCAGCAGCTGCAGACAGGGGGCAAACTATGGCTACACCTTC. Protein: CASSCRQGANYGYTF. This chain uses TRBV12-3 or TRBV12-4 with TRBJ1-2; 10 bases line up with TRBD1. Trimming took 6 bases from V and 2 from J; bases not matched to a gene: 6. This CDR3 is built from 15 residues.